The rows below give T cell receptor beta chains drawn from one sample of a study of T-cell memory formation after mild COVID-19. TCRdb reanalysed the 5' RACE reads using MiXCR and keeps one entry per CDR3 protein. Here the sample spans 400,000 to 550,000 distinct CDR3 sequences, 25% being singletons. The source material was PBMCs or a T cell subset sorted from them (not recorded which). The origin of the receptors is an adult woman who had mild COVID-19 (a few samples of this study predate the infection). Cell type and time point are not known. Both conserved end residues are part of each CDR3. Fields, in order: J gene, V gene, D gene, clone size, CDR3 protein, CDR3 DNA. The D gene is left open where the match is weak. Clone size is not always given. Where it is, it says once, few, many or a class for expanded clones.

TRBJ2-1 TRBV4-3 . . CASSQETSRLYNEQFF TGCGCCAGCAGCCAGGAAACTAGTCGCCTTTACAATGAGCAGTTCTTC
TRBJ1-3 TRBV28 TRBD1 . CASSSTGDAGNTIYF TGTGCCAGCAGTTCGACAGGGGACGCGGGAAACACCATATATTTT
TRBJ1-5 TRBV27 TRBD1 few CASSLENRGGQPQHF TGTGCCAGCAGTTTAGAGAACAGGGGAGGTCAGCCCCAGCATTTT
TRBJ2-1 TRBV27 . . CASSKWDEQFF TGTGCCAGCAGTAAGTGGGATGAGCAGTTCTTC
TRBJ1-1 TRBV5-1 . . CASSFMQAASTEAFF TGCGCCAGCAGCTTTATGCAAGCGGCATCCACTGAAGCTTTCTTT
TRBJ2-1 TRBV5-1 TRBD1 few CASSLGQGGDEQFF TGCGCCAGCAGCTTGGGACAGGGTGGGGATGAGCAGTTCTTC
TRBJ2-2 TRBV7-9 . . CASSLVSRPVGELFF TGTGCCAGCAGCTTAGTCTCTCGGCCGGTCGGGGAGCTGTTTTTT
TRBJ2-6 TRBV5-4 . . CASSPPGTFSGANVLTF TGTGCCAGCAGCCCTCCAGGGACATTCTCTGGGGCCAACGTCCTGACTTTC
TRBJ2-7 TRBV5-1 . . CASSETRVGYEQYF TGCGCCAGCAGCGAGACTAGGGTTGGCTACGAGCAGTACTTC
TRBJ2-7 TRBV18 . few CASSPSSRQFDEQYF TGTGCCAGCTCACCAAGCTCGAGACAGTTCGACGAGCAGTACTTC
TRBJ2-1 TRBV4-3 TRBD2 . CASSHYGTSGRGEQFF TGCGCCAGCAGCCACTACGGGACTAGCGGGAGAGGTGAGCAGTTCTTC
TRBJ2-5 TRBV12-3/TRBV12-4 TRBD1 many CASSPTGVVETQYF TGTGCCAGCAGCCCAACAGGGGTGGTGGAGACCCAGTACTTC